This passage covers 18 T cell receptor beta chains from one sample sequenced in a study of vaccination and CD4 T cells after COVID-19. An Oncomine TCR Beta short-read assay was used to sequence the DNA from cultured CD4+ T cells. MiXCR, run by TCRdb on the PCR reads, gives a single entry per CDR3 protein. The sample yields about 12,000 distinct CDR3 sequences, approximately 74% seen once. Treatment in this sample: roughly 11-day PBMC culture with coronavirus spike peptide pools or control peptides (ViraFEST assay). No antigen is known for these receptors. Sequenced here: CD4+ T cells from blood, cultured in vitro, sampled after SARS-CoV-2 vaccination. The receptor source for this set is a human donor who received a COVID-19 vaccine.

By its share, this clonotype is medium-sized. The rearrangement links TRBV2 to TRBJ2-3; 9 nucleotides match TRBD1. The CDR3 is 15 amino acids. Trimming at V came to 4 bases and at J to 4 bases, leaving 6 bases not matched to a gene. The germline gives CDR1 SNHLY, CDR2 FYNNEI. This CDR3 is CASSVETGGSDTQYF. DNA for the CDR3: TGTGCCAGCAGTGTTGAGACAGGGGGATCAGATACGCAGTATTTT.

Remarks on this clonotype: An end of the junction does not agree with germline; a read error may underlie this. The CDR3 region has the DNA TGTGCCAGTAGTTCAGGGAAAAATAGCGATCAGCCCCAGCATTTT. Amino acids: CASSSGKNSDQPQHF. V and J are TRBV19 and TRBJ1-5, with D tentatively TRBD1 (5 bases). Germline V CDR1 and CDR2: LNHDA, SQIVND (reference sequence). The CDR3 covers 15 residues.

With respect to this clonotype: A read error may produce the germline difference seen at one junction end. V is TRBV7-2 and J is TRBJ2-5; no clear D. Germline CDR1 SGHTA, CDR2 FQGNSA. The CDR3 loop spans 13 amino acids. The chain's CDR3 is CASSLEYQETQYF. The CDR3 DNA sequence: TGTGCCAGCAGTTTAGAGTACCAAGAGACCCAGTACTTC.

The CDR3 DNA is TGTGCCAGCAGGAGTGGTGTGGGTCGCAATCAGCCCCAGCATTTT. Its protein product is CASRSGVGRNQPQHF. J is TRBJ1-5 and V is TRBV6-1; the D is unclear. From germline, CDR1 is MNHNS and CDR2 SASEGT. This CDR3 is 15 amino acids long. The V and J ends lost 6 bases and 2 bases respectively, with 14 bases between them.

The genes are TRBV27 and TRBJ2-3, with D unclear. CDR1 and CDR2 (germline): MNHEY, SMNVEV (reference sequence). The CDR3 totals 13 residues. Trimming removed 3 bases from V and 6 bases from J, with 10 bases in between. The CDR3 nucleotides read TGTGCCAGCAGTTTCAGGCAATTCGATACGCAGTATTTT. Its protein is CASSFRQFDTQYF.

This clonotype appeared once. V and J are TRBV6-1 and TRBJ2-7; 9 nucleotides agree with TRBD1. The germline CDR1 and CDR2 sequences are MNHNS and SASEGT. V dropped 6 bases and J dropped 0; count of bases not matched to a gene: 6. The CDR3 spans 15 residues. DNA of the CDR3: TGTGCCAGCAGGGAGGACAGGGGCTTCTCCTACGAGCAGTACTTC. This gives the protein CASREDRGFSYEQYF.

This chain links TRBV6-1 with TRBJ2-7; D might be TRBD2 (5 bases). Germline V gene lookup returns CDR1 MNHNS and CDR2 SASEGT. Trimming stripped 3 bases from V and 4 bases from J, with 16 bases between. There are 15 residues in the CDR3. The CDR3 coding sequence is TGTGCCAGCAGTGAGGGCGGGTGGAGAGCTTACGAGCAGTACTTC. This sequence encodes CASSEGGWRAYEQYF.

V gene TRBV7-2 combines with J gene TRBJ2-5; D remains ambiguous. Trimming removed 2 bases at V and 1 base at J, with 5 bases between. Germline CDR1 reads SGHTA; CDR2 reads FQGNSA. The CDR3 has 13 amino acids. The CDR3 protein is CASSLLLQETQYF. The CDR3 DNA reads TGTGCCAGCAGCTTATTGCTCCAAGAGACCCAGTACTTC.

This clonotype was found a few times. V gene TRBV6-4 combines with J gene TRBJ1-1, with unresolved D. V was cut by 3 bases and J by 8 bases, with 13 bases left in between. The CDR3 length is 13 residues. Germline V CDR1 and CDR2: MRHNA, SNTAGT. CDR3 bases: TGTGCCAGCAGTGAAAGGGCAGGACGGGAAGCTTTCTTT. It yields the protein CASSERAGREAFF.

The chain joins TRBV19 to TRBJ1-2; TRBD1 might be the D (5 bases). Germline V gene lookup returns CDR1 LNHDA and CDR2 SQIVND (reference sequence). The V gene lost 4 bases and the J gene lost 4 bases, with 10 bases spanning the gap. The CDR3 has 13 residues. The CDR3 DNA follows: TGTGCCAGTAGTACCCAGGGTGGCTATGGCTACACCTTC. It is translated as CASSTQGGYGYTF. The variable domain in full, with the rest retrieved from reference TRBV19 and TRBJ1-2, is DGGITQSPKYLFRKEGQNVTLSCEQNLNHDAMYWYRQDPGQGLRLIYYSQIVNDFQKGDIAEGYSVSREKKESFPLTVTSAQKNPTAFYLCASSTQGGYGYTFGSGTRLTVV.

The chain is built from TRBV12-5 and TRBJ1-2, with 8 bases fitting TRBD1. The germline gives CDR1 LGHNT, CDR2 FRNRAP. V trimming: 1 base; J trimming: 6 bases; junction bases outside the gene matches: 7. This CDR3 spans 15 amino acids. CDR3 residues: CASGLEGQVRHGYTF. CDR3 bases: TGTGCTAGTGGTTTGGAGGGACAGGTACGACATGGCTACACCTTC.

The chain is built from TRBV24-1 and TRBJ2-1; 8 bases agree with TRBD1. V lost 4 bases to trimming and J lost 6 bases; unmatched junction nucleotides: 7. The CDR3 runs to 15 residues. Per the germline V gene, CDR1 is KGHDR and CDR2 is SFDVKD. The CDR3 region is CATSDHTTGGNEQFF. The CDR3 coding sequence is TGTGCCACCAGTGACCATACCACAGGGGGCAATGAGCAGTTCTTC.

The CDR3 DNA is TGTGCCAGCACCCTCTCAGGGAACTATGGCTACACCTTC. Its translation: CASTLSGNYGYTF. This chain uses TRBV6-1 with TRBJ1-2, with D perhaps TRBD1 (5 bases). Trimming took 7 bases from V and 2 from J, leaving 11 bases between them. Germline-derived CDR1 and CDR2 are MNHNS and SASEGT. The CDR3 loop spans 13 amino acids.

The chain links TRBV6-1 to TRBJ2-1, with 7 bases matching TRBD1. From germline, CDR1 is MNHNS and CDR2 SASEGT. Losses at the gene ends were 7 bases for V and 7 bases for J; bases not matched to a gene: 13. The CDR3 length is 15 residues. CDR3 in DNA: TGTGCCAGCAATTTCGGGACAGTTGGGGATAATGAGCAGTTCTTC. This encodes CASNFGTVGDNEQFF.

The J gene is TRBJ1-2, the V gene TRBV6-1; 8 positions agree with TRBD1. This CDR3 comprises 16 residues. The J segment lost 6 bases and the V segment lost 4 bases, leaving 13 bases of the junction unmatched. The germline CDR1 and CDR2 sequences are MNHNS and SASEGT. The DNA for the CDR3 is TGTGCCAGCAGTGTGCCCCGGACAGGGCCTAAGGATGGCTACACCTTC. This gives the protein CASSVPRTGPKDGYTF.

The chain has TRBV24-1 and TRBJ2-1; tentatively, D is TRBD1 (6 bases). Trimming took 3 bases from V and 4 from J, leaving 12 bases between them. In germline, CDR1 is KGHDR, CDR2 SFDVKD. The CDR3 has 15 amino acids. The CDR3 DNA reads TGTGCCACCAGTGATACTGAGGGACAATACAATGAGCAGTTCTTC. This codes for CATSDTEGQYNEQFF.

V is TRBV4-1 and J is TRBJ1-5; TRBD1 is a possible D gene (5 bases). This CDR3 has 17 amino acids. The germline V gene has CDR1 MGHRA and CDR2 YSYEKL. V was clipped by 1 base and J by 6 bases, with 19 bases between them. CDR3 coding DNA: TGCGCCAGCAGCCAAGTTGATATGGGGCTCACGACTCAGCCCCAGCATTTT. It translates to CASSQVDMGLTTQPQHF.

This clonotype was detected once. The rearrangement uses TRBV27 and TRBJ2-3, with 7 bases fitting TRBD1. Trimming took 4 bases from V and 13 from J; bases not matched to a gene: 8. CDR1 and CDR2 from the germline V gene are MNHEY and SMNVEV (reference sequence). The CDR3 consists of 12 residues. The CDR3 protein is CASSSTTGLKYF. The CDR3 DNA sequence: TGTGCCAGCAGTTCGACGACAGGGTTGAAGTATTTT.